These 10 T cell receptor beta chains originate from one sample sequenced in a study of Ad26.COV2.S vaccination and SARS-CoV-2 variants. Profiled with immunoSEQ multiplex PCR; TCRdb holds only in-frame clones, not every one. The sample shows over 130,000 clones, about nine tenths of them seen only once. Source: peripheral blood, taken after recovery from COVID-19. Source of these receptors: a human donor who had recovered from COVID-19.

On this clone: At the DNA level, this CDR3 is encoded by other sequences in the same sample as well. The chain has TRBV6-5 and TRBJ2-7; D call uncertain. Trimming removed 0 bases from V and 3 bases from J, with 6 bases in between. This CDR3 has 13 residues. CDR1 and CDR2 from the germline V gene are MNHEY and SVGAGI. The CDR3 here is CASSYSSSYEQYF. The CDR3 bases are TGTGCCAGCAGTTACTCGAGTAGCTACGAGCAGTACTTC.

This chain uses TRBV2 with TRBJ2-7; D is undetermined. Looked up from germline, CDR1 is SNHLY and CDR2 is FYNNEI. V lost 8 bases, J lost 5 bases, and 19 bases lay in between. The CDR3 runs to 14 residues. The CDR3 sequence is CASQAQLGFHEQYF. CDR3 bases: TGTGCCAGCCAGGCTCAACTCGGTTTCCACGAGCAGTACTTC.

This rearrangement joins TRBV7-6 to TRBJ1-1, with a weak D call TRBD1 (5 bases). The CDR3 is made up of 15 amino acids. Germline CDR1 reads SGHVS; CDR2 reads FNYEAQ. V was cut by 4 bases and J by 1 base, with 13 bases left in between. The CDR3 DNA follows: TGTGCCAGCAGCTACAAGGACGGGACGAACACTGAAGCTTTCTTT. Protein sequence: CASSYKDGTNTEAFF.

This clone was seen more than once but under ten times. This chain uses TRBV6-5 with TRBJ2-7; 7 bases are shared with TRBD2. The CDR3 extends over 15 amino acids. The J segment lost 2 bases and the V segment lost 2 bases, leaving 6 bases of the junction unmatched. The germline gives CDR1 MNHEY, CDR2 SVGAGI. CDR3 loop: CASSYGEGSPYEQYF. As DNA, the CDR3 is TGTGCCAGCAGTTACGGGGAGGGATCGCCCTACGAGCAGTACTTC.

Written as DNA, the CDR3 is TGTGCCAGCAGTTACCTCTTGTTGGGACAGGCTGGAGGCTACACCTTC. The encoded protein is CASSYLLLGQAGGYTF. The genes are TRBV6-2 or TRBV6-3 and TRBJ1-2; 8 bases match TRBD1. Trimming cost V 2 bases and J 8 bases; bases outside gene matches: 13. This CDR3 is 16 amino acids long. CDR1 MNHEY and CDR2 SVGEGT come from the germline V gene.

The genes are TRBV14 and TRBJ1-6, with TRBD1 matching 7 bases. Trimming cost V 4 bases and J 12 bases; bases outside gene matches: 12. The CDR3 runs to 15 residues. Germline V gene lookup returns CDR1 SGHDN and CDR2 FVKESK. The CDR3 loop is CASSRITGAVEPLHF. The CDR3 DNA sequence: TGTGCCAGCAGCCGTATCACAGGGGCGGTGGAACCCCTCCACTTT.

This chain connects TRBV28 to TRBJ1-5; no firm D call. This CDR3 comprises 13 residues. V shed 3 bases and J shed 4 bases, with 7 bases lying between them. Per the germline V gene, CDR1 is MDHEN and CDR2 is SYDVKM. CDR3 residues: CASSFVKNQPQHF. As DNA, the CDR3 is TGTGCCAGCAGTTTTGTGAAAAATCAGCCCCAGCATTTT.

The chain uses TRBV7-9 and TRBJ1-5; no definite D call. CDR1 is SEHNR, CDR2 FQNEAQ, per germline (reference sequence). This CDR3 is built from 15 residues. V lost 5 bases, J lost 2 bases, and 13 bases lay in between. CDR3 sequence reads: CASSIGRSGNQPQHF. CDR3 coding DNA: TGTGCCAGCAGCATAGGGAGGTCTGGCAATCAGCCCCAGCATTTT. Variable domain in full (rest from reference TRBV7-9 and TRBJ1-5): DTGVSQNPRHKITKRGQNVTFRCDPISEHNRLYWYRQTLGQGPEFLTYFQNEAQLEKSRLLSDRFSAERPKGSFSTLEIQRTEQGDSAMYLCASSIGRSGNQPQHFGDGTRLSIL.

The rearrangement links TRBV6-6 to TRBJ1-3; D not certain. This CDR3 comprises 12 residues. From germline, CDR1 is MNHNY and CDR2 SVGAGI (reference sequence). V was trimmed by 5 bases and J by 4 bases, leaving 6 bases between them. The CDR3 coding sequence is TGTGCCAGCAGTGTAAACGGAAACACCATATATTTT. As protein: CASSVNGNTIYF.

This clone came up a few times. CDR3 residues: CASSQEGFDQPQHF. The CDR3 DNA follows: TGTGCCAGCAGCCAAGAGGGGTTTGACCAGCCCCAGCATTTT. This rearrangement joins TRBV3-1 (or the pseudogene TRBV3-2) to TRBJ1-5; the D is unclear. This CDR3 is built from 14 residues. Trimming took off 0 bases at V and 7 bases at J, with 10 bases between the two ends. Looked up from germline, CDR1 is LGHDT and CDR2 is YNNKEL (reference sequence).